This T cell receptor (beta chain) was found in a study of CD8+ T cells in alopecia areata listed by TCRdb under 2018. Study-wide context: Treated patients were enrolled in an open-label pilot trial of oral tofacitinib, 5 to 10 mg twice daily, for moderate-to-severe alopecia areata. Patients stayed on tofacitinib for 6 to 18 months and then had 6 months of follow-up off drug so that delayed response and recurrence could be assessed. Disease severity in treated patients was measured with the SALT score, which quantifies the percentage of affected scalp surface area. To study T cell clonal expansion in alopecia areata, the researchers applied high-throughput TCRbeta sequencing to both the C3H/HeJ mouse model and human patients. In humans, TCRbeta sequencing was performed on scalp tissue and on sorted CD4+ and CD8+ peripheral blood T cells from healthy controls and from patients with patchy or totalis/universalis alopecia areata. Patients on tofacitinib were biopsied at baseline and after 4 and 24 weeks of treatment, and several of the patients also had a later scalp biopsy. Scalp clonality was compared across normal scalp (n=4), patchy alopecia areata scalp (n=8), and alopecia totalis/universalis scalp (n=8). The RNA source kit depended on sample type: the PAXgene miRNA kit for fixed scalp, the miRNeasy kit for PBMCs, and the RNeasy kit for mouse skin. immunoSEQ multiplex PCR using 35 Vbeta forward primers and 13 Jbeta reverse primers was used to amplify TCRbeta CDR3 regions. Beyond this particular receptor, the publication reports: Because the treated cohort was small and included a single nonresponder, larger studies are needed to assess links between baseline CD8+ expansion and response. Compared with mice, TCR sequences shared between patients were less clear, possibly partly because of HLA diversity across the patient population. Resident alphabeta T cells in normal human skin are also sequenced, complicating scalp TCR repertoire analysis, unlike mouse skin dominated by gammadelta T cells. Many expanded lesional clones persisted in scalp and blood during tofacitinib treatment, which may partly explain relapse after stopping treatment. With tofacitinib, both scalp clonality and the number of expanded CD8+ clones among the top 100 scalp clones went down significantly. Higher clonality and more expanded CD8+ clones were observed in lesional scalp than in normal scalp, particularly in alopecia totalis/universalis, a finding suggestive of antigenic drive.

The protocol used for the library was the immunoSEQ multiplex PCR assay. For TCR sequencing, RNA was extracted from every sample and reverse transcribed into cDNA to serve as template. First-strand cDNA was synthesized using SuperScript III with a 2:1 mix of oligo-dT and random hexamers. A synthetic immune receptor repertoire was used to measure amplification bias, and any remaining bias was corrected computationally. Per the source publication's procedure: Raw reads were preprocessed to remove errors, and CDR3 was defined by IMGT conventions from the conserved cysteine to phenylalanine. Clonality was calculated as 1 minus Shannon entropy normalized by log2 of the number of productive unique TCRs. CD4 or CD8 identity of scalp clones was inferred by cross-referencing scalp TCRbeta sequences with sorted blood CD4 and CD8 repertoires. What TCRdb holds here is the immuneACCESS table cut down to in-frame rearrangements. Part of the clones is not present; checked against another copy, under half of the missing clones reflect an unresolved V gene, and the others are unexplained. V and J calls and clone size are copied from that table; D and trimming were computed from the DNA. The sample table holds nearly 200,000 clones, of which 55% to 70% were seen once. Under 7% of the sample goes to the ten largest clones.

In this sample, this clone turned up a few times. Its target antigen remains unknown. Per-nucleotide qualities are absent, and no much larger clonotype sits a single base away. According to the study, the label for this sample's time point signals: roughly 26 weeks on oral tofacitinib. The treatment or condition label, read with the paper, signifies: oral pan-JAK inhibitor, 5-10 mg twice daily. Peripheral blood and lesional scalp punch biopsies were obtained from patients with alopecia areata. PBMCs were isolated by density centrifugation and stained for CD3, CD4 and CD8, and CD4+ and CD8+ T cells were sorted on a FACSAria. From the cysteine up to the phenylalanine, the CDR3 has a length of 14 residues. The read is trimmed to its CDR3 DNA, 42 bases read in frame from base 1. V loses 5 bases of germline sequence and J loses 4 bases, and the interval between the two ends is 15 bases. According to the germline V gene, CDR1 reads SGHVS and CDR2 reads FNYEAQ.

The origin of this receptor is a human donor with alopecia areata. Sequencing was performed on CD4+ T cells sorted from blood, taken at week 24, from a patient treated with tofacitinib. Recombination connected TRBV7-6 to TRBJ2-7; the D gene is unclear. The DNA sequence is as follows: TGTGCCAGCAGCCGGGCGTTGGTAGGATACGAGCAGTACTTC. This yields the protein CASSRALVGYEQYF.